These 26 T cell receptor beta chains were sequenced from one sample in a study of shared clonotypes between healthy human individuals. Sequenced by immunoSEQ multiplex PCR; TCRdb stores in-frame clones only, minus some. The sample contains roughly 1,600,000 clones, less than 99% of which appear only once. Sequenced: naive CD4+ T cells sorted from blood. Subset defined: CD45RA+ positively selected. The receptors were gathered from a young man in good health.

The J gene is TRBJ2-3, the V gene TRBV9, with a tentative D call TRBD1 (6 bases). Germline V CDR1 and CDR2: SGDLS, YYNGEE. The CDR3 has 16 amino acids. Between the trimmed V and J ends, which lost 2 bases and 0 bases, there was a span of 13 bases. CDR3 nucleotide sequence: TGTGCCAGCAGCGTCCGCTGGGACATTAGCACAGATACGCAGTATTTT. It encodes CASSVRWDISTDTQYF. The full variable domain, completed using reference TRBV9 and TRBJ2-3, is DSGVTQTPKHLITATGQRVTLRCSPRSGDLSVYWYQQSLDQGLQFLIQYYNGEERAKGNILERFSAQQFPDLHSELNLSSLELGDSALYFCASSVRWDISTDTQYFGPGTRLTVL.

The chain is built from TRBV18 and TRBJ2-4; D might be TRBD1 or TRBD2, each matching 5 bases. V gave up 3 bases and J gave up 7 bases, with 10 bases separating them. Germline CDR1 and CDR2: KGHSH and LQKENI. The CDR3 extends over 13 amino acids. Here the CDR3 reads CASSPGRGNIQYF. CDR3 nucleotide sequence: TGTGCCAGCTCACCGGGACGAGGGAACATTCAGTACTTC.

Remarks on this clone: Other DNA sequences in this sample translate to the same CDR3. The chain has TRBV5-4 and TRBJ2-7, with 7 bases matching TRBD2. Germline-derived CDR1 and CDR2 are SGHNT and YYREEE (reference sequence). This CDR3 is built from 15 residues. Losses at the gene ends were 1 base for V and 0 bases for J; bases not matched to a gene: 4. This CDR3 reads CASSLSGRGSYEQYF. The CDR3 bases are TGTGCCAGCAGCTTGTCTGGGAGGGGCTCCTACGAGCAGTACTTC.

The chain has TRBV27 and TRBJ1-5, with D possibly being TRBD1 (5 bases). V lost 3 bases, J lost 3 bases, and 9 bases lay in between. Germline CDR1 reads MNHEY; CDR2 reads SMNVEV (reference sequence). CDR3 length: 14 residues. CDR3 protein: CASSFGGDNQPQHF. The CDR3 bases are TGTGCCAGCAGTTTTGGGGGTGACAATCAGCCCCAGCATTTT.

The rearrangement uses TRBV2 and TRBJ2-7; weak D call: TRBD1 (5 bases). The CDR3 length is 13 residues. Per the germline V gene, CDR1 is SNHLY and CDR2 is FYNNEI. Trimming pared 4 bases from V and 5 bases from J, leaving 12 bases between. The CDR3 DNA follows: TGTGCCAGCAGTGGGGCAGGGAACCACGAGCAGTACTTC. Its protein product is CASSGAGNHEQYF.

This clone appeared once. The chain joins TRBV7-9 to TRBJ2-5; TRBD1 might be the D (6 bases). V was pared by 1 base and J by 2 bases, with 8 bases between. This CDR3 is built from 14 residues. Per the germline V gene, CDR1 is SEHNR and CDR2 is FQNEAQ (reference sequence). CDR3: CASSLGTVQETQYF. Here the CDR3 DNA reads TGTGCCAGCAGCTTAGGGACAGTGCAAGAGACCCAGTACTTC.

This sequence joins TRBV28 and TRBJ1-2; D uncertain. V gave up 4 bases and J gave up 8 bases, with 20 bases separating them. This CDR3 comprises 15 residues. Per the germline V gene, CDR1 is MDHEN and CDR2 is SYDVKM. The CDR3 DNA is TGTGCCAGCAGTTCCCTCCTCGGCCGGCGCGGGGGCTACACCTTC. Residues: CASSSLLGRRGGYTF.

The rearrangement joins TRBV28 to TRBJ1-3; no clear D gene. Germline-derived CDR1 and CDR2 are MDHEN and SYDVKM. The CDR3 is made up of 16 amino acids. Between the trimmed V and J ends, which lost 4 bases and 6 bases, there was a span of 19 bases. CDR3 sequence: CASSSPPVRPENTIYF. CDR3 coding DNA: TGTGCCAGCAGTTCCCCCCCAGTCCGGCCAGAAAACACCATATATTTT.

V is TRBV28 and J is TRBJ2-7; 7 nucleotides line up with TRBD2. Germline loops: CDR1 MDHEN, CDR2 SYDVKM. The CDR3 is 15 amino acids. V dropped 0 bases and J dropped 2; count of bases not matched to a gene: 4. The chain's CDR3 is CASSLWSGGTYEQYF. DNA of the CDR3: TGTGCCAGCAGTTTATGGTCGGGAGGAACCTACGAGCAGTACTTC.

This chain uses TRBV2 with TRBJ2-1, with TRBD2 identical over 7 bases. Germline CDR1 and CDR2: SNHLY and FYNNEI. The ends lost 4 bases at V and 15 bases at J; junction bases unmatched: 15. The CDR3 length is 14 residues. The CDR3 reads CASSVSSGSQLVFF. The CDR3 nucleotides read TGTGCCAGCAGTGTGAGTAGCGGGTCCCAGTTGGTGTTCTTC.

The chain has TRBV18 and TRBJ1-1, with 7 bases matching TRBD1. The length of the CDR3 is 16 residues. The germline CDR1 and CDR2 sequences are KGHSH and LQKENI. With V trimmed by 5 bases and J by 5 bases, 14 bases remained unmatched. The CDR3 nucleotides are TGTGCCAGCTCAAGAGAGGGGGCAGGGAGAAGTACTGAAGCTTTCTTT. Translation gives CASSREGAGRSTEAFF.

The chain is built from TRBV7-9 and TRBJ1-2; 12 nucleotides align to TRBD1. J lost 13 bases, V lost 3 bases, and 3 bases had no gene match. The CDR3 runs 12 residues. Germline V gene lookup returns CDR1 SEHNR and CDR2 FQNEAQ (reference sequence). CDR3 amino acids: CASSLGQGARTF. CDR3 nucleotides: TGTGCCAGCAGCTTGGGACAGGGGGCTCGCACCTTC. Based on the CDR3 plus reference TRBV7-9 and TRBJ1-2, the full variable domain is DTGVSQNPRHKITKRGQNVTFRCDPISEHNRLYWYRQTLGQGPEFLTYFQNEAQLEKSRLLSDRFSAERPKGSFSTLEIQRTEQGDSAMYLCASSLGQGARTFGSGTRLTVV.

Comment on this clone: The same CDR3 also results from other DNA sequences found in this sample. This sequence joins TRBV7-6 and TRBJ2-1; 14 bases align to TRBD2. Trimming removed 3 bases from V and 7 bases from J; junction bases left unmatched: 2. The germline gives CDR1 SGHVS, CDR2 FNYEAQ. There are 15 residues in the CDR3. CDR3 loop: CASSLGLAGVNEQFF. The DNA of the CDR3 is TGTGCCAGCAGCTTGGGACTAGCGGGAGTGAATGAGCAGTTCTTC.

CDR3 DNA: TGTGCCAGCTCGGTCAGAAAAGGGTCTCTTGGAAACACCATATATTTT. Translation gives CASSVRKGSLGNTIYF. The chain employs TRBV18 and TRBJ1-3, with unresolved D. CDR1 is KGHSH and CDR2 is LQKENI in the germline V gene. V gave up 6 bases and J gave up 3 bases, with 18 bases separating them. This CDR3 spans 16 amino acids.

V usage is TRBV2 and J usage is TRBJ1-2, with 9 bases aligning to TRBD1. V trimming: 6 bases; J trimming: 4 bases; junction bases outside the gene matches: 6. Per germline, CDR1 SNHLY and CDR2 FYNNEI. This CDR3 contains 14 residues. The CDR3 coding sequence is TGTGCCAGCAGAGCACAGACAGGGGGCTATGGCTACACCTTC. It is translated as CASRAQTGGYGYTF. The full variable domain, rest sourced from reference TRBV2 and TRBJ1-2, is EPEVTQTPSHQVTQMGQEVILRCVPISNHLYFYWYRQILGQKVEFLVSFYNNEISEKSEIFDDQFSVERPDGSNFTLKIRSTKLEDSAMYFCASRAQTGGYGYTFGSGTRLTVV.

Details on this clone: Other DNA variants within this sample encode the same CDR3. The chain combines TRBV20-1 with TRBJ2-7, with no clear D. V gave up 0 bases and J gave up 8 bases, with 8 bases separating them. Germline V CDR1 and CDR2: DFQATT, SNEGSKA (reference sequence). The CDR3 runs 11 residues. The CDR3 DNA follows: TGCAGTGCTAGAGATCTAGGACAGCAGTACTTC. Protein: CSARDLGQQYF.

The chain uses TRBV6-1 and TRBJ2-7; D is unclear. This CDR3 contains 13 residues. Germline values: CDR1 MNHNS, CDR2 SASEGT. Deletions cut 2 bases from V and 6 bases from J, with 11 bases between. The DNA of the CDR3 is TGTGCCAGCAGTGAAAGGGCGACTGGCGAGCAGTACTTC. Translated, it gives CASSERATGEQYF.

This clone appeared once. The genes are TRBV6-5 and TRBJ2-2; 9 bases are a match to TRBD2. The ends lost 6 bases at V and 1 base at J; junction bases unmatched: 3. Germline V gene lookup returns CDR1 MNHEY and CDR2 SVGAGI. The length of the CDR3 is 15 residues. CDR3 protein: CASRRTSVNTGELFF. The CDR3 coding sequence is TGTGCCAGCAGGCGGACTAGCGTGAACACCGGGGAGCTGTTTTTT.

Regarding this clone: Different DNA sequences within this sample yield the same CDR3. For the CDR3, the DNA is TGTGCCAGCTCACCGGACAGGGGTGGCAATCAGCCCCAGCATTTT. Protein sequence: CASSPDRGGNQPQHF. V gene TRBV18 combines with J gene TRBJ1-5; 9 positions match TRBD1. The junction had 2 bases not matched to a gene; V was cut back by 3 bases and J by 2 bases. The length of the CDR3 is 15 residues. The V gene's germline CDR1 is KGHSH and CDR2 LQKENI.

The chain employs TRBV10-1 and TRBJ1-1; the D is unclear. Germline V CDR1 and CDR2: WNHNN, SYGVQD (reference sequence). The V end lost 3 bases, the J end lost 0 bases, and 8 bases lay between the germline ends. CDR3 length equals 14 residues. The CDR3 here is CASSEGHMNTEAFF. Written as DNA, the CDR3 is TGCGCCAGCAGTGAAGGCCACATGAACACTGAAGCTTTCTTT.

This chain's CDR3 is CASSVKTGTGTSGYLYNEQFF. Here the CDR3 DNA reads TGTGCCAGCAGCGTAAAGACCGGGACAGGGACTAGCGGTTACCTCTACAATGAGCAGTTCTTC. This chain uses TRBV9 with TRBJ2-1; 11 bases are a match to TRBD2. The CDR3 contains 21 residues. CDR1 is SGDLS, CDR2 YYNGEE, per germline. Trimming at V came to 1 base and at J to 3 bases, leaving 18 bases not matched to a gene. The full variable domain, its missing parts supplied by reference TRBV9 and TRBJ2-1, is DSGVTQTPKHLITATGQRVTLRCSPRSGDLSVYWYQQSLDQGLQFLIQYYNGEERAKGNILERFSAQQFPDLHSELNLSSLELGDSALYFCASSVKTGTGTSGYLYNEQFFGPGTRLTVL.

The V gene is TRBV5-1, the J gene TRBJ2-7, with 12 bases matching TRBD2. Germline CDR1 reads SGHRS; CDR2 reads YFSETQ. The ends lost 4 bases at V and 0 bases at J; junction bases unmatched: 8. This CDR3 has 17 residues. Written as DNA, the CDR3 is TGCGCCAGCAGCGAGGGACTAGCGGGTCCCTCCTCCTACGAGCAGTACTTC. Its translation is CASSEGLAGPSSYEQYF.

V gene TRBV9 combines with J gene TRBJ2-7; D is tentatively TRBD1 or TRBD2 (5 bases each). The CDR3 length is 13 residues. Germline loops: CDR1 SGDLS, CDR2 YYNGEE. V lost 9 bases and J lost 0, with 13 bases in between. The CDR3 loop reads CATPGPGSYEQYF. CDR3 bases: TGTGCCACCCCGGGACCCGGCTCCTACGAGCAGTACTTC.

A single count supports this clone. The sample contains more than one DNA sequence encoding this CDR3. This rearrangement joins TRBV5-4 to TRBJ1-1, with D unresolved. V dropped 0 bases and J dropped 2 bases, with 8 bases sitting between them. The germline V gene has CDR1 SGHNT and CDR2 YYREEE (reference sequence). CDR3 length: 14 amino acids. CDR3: CASSLEGPNTEAFF. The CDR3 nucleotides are TGTGCCAGCAGCTTGGAAGGGCCTAACACTGAAGCTTTCTTT.

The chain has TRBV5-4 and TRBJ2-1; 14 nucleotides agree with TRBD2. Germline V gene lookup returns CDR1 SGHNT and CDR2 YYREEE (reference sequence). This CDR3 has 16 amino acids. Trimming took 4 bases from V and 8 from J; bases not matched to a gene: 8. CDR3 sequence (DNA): TGTGCCAGCAGCCGAGGGACTAGCGGGGGCTCCGATGAGCAGTTCTTC. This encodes CASSRGTSGGSDEQFF.

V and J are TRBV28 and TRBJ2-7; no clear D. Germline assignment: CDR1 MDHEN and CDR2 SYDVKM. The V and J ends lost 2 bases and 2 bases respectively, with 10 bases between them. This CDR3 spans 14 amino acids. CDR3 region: CASSLNGLPYEQYF. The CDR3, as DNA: TGTGCCAGCAGTTTAAACGGGCTGCCCTACGAGCAGTACTTC.